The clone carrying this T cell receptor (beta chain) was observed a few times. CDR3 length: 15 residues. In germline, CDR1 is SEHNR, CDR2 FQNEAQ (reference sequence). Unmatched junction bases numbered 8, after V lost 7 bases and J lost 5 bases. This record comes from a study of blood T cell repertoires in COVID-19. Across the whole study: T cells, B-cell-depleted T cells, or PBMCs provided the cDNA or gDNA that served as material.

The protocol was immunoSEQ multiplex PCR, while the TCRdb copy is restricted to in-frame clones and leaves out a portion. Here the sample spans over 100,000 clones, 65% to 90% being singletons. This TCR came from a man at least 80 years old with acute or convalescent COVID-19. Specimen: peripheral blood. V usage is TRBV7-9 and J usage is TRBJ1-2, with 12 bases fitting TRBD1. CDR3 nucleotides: TGTGCCAGCATCGCCGGGACAGGGGGCAGGTATGGCTACACCTTC. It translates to CASIAGTGGRYGYTF. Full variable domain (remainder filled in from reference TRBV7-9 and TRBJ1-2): DTGVSQNPRHKITKRGQNVTFRCDPISEHNRLYWYRQTLGQGPEFLTYFQNEAQLEKSRLLSDRFSAERPKGSFSTLEIQRTEQGDSAMYLCASIAGTGGRYGYTFGSGTRLTVV.